The clone carrying this T cell receptor beta chain came up many times. Ahead of any ophthalmopathy symptoms, the blood sample was obtained at the first diagnosis of hyperthyroidism. An approximately 10 ml volume of fresh peripheral blood provided the PBMCs. The CDR3 has 14 residues. Germline CDR1 reads LNHDA; CDR2 reads SQIVND (reference sequence). Between the trimmed V and J ends, which lost 2 bases and 0 bases, there was a span of 8 bases. From RNA transcripts, TCR beta CDR3 regions were amplified. TCR CDR3 underwent first-round RT-PCR with the HTBI primer set. TCRdb re-called the multiplex PCR reads through MiXCR, storing one row per CDR3 protein. The sample shows roughly 400,000 distinct CDR3 sequences, more than 15% of them seen only once. This sample was included in a study of T cells in Graves' hyperthyroidism and ophthalmopathy.

The receptor comes from a woman aged 18-29 years with Graves' hyperthyroidism that later progressed to Graves' ophthalmopathy. The J gene is TRBJ2-7, the V gene TRBV19, with a weak D call TRBD1 (5 bases). Sequencing input: blood. The CDR3 nucleotides read TGTGCCAGTAGTATAAGGACAACCTCCTACGAGCAGTACTTC. Protein product: CASSIRTTSYEQYF.